The clone carrying this TCR beta chain appeared a few times. What it binds is unknown. The junction departs from germline at one end; a sequencing error may be responsible. Preparation of the TCRbeta library was carried out with unique molecular identifiers. In TCRdb, the PCR reads were re-called with MiXCR into one record per CDR3 protein. The data hold fewer than 700,000 distinct CDR3 sequences, with 10% to 15% observed a single time. The record originates from a study of T-cell reconstitution after alpha-beta-depleted transplantation in children. Overall study results and limits: One year after transplant, T-cell counts and diversity came mostly from newly produced T cells.

This material consisted of PBMCs, mostly from graft donor cells, taken 360 days after TCRalphabeta/CD19-depleted stem cell transplant. The receptor was isolated from a male patient younger than 18 who had a stem cell transplant for acute myeloid leukemia, so the T cells may come from the graft donor.

The CDR3 DNA reads as TGTGCCAGCAGCGGCGGCTTAGGGGAGGATTTC. This gives the protein CASSGGLGEDF. This chain connects TRBV5-5 to TRBJ2-5, with D perhaps matching TRBD2 (6 bases). The CDR3 totals 11 residues. Germline values: CDR1 SGHKS, CDR2 YYEKEE (reference sequence).